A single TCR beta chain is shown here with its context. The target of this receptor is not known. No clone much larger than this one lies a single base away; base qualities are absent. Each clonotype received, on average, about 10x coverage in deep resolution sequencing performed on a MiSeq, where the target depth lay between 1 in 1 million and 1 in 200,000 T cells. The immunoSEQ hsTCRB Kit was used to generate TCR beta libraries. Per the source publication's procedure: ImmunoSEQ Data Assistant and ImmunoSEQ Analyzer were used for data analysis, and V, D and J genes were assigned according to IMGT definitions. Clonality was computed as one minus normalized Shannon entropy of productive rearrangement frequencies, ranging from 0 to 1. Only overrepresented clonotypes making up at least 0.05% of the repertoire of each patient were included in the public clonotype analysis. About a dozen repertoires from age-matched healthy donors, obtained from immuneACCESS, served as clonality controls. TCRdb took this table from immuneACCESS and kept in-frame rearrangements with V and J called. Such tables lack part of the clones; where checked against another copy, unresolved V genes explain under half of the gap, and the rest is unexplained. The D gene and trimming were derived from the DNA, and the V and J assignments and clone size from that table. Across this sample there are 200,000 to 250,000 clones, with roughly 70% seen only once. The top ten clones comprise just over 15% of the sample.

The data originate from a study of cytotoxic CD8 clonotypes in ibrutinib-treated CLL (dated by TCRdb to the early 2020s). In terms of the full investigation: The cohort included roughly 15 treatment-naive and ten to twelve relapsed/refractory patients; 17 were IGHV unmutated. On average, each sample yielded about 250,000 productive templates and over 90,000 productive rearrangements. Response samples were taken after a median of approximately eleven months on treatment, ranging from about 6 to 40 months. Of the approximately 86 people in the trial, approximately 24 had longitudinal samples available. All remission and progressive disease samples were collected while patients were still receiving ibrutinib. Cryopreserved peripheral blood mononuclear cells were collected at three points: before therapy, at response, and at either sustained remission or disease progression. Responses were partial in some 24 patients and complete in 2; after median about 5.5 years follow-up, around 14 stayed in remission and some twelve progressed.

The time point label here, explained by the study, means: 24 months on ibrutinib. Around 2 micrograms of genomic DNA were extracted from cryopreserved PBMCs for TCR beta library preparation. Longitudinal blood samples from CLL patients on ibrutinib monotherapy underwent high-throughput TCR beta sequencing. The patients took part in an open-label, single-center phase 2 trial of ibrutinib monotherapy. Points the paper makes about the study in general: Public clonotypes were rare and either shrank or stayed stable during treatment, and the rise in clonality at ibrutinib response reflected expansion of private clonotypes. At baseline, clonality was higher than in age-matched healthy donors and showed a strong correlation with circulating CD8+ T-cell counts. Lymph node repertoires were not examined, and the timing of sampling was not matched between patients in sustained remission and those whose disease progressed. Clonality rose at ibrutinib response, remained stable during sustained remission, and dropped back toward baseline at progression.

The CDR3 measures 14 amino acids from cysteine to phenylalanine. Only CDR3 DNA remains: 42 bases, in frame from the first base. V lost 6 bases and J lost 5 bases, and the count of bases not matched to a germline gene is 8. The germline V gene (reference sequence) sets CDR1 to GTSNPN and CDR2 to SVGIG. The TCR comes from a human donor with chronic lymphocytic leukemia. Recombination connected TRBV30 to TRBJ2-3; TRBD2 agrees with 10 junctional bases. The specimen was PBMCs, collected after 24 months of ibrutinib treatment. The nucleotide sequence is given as TGTGCCTGCCGAGTCAGCGGGAGGGAAGATACGCAGTATTTT. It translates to CACRVSGREDTQYF.